This passage covers 4 T cell receptor beta chains from one sample sequenced in a study of graft-versus-host responses after intestinal transplantation listed by TCRdb under 2021. Preparation of the library involved the immunoSEQ multiplex PCR assay. Entries here come from immuneACCESS through TCRdb and include only in-frame sequences with V and J called. Some clones fail to appear in such tables; in the studies checked, an unresolved V gene covers under half of the shortfall, and the cause of the remainder is unknown. The sample records 20,000 or so clones, around 77% of which are singletons. Around 3.3% of the sample comes from the top ten. To isolate intraepithelial and lamina propria lymphocytes from graft specimens, dithiothreitol, EDTA incubations and collagenase D digestion were used. This material consisted of ileum tissue, taken 12 days after intestinal transplant. These receptors all come from a human patient who received an intestinal transplant, so some T cells may come from the graft donor.

This rearrangement joins TRBV18 to TRBJ2-7, with 8 bases matching TRBD2. V was pared by 6 bases and J by 4 bases, with 11 bases of the junction left unmatched. The CDR3 covers 15 residues. Germline lookup yields CDR1 KGHSH and CDR2 LQKENI. CDR3 loop: CASSPPGRGVYEQYF. The CDR3 bases are TGTGCCAGCTCGCCGCCCGGGCGGGGGGTTTACGAGCAGTACTTC. Full variable domain (remainder filled in from reference TRBV18 and TRBJ2-7): NAGVMQNPRHLVRRRGQEARLRCSPMKGHSHVYWYRQLPEEGLKFMVYLQKENIIDESGMPKERFSAEFPKEGPSILRIQQVVRGDSAAYFCASSPPGRGVYEQYFGPGTRLTVT.

The chain combines TRBV7-2 with TRBJ2-7; 9 nucleotides line up with TRBD2. Trimming at V came to 2 bases and at J to 5 bases, leaving 7 bases not matched to a gene. The CDR3 is 15 amino acids. CDR1 is SGHTA, CDR2 FQGNSA, per germline. CDR3 bases: TGTGCCAGCAGCTTATCTAGCGGGGTCGTCCACGAGCAGTACTTC. It is translated as CASSLSSGVVHEQYF.

The J gene is TRBJ1-1, the V gene TRBV5-5, with D maybe TRBD1 (6 bases). CDR3 length: 15 amino acids. Germline V gene lookup returns CDR1 SGHKS and CDR2 YYEKEE (reference sequence). Trimming took 4 bases from V and 1 from J, leaving 14 bases between them. The CDR3: CASSIQGPPNTEAFF. The CDR3 DNA reads TGTGCCAGCAGCATACAGGGTCCCCCGAACACTGAAGCTTTCTTT.

The chain couples TRBV18 to TRBJ1-3; D not certain. The CDR3 spans 18 residues. Germline V CDR1 and CDR2: KGHSH, LQKENI. The V end lost 4 bases, the J end lost 12 bases, and 31 bases lay between the germline ends. Here the CDR3 reads CASSRGDTLETPYIGIYF. In nucleotides, the CDR3 is TGTGCCAGCTCACGCGGGGATACTCTGGAAACACCATATATTGGCATATATTTT.